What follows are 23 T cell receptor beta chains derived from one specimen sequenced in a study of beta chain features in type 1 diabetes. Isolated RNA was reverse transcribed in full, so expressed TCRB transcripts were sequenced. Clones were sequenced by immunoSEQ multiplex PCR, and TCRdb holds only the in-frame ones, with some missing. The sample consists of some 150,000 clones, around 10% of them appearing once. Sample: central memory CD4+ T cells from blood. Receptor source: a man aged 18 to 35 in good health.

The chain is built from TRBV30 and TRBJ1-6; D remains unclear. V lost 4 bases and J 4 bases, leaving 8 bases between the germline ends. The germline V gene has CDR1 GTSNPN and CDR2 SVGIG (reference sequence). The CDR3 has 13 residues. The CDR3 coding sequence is TGTGCCTGGAAGGCAGAGTATAATTCACCCCTCCACTTT. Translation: CAWKAEYNSPLHF.

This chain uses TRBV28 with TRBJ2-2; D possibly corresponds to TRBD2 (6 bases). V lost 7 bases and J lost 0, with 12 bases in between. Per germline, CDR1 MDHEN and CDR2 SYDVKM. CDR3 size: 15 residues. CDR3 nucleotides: TGTGCCAGCATTAGAGCGGGTTCGAACACCGGGGAGCTGTTTTTT. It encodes CASIRAGSNTGELFF.

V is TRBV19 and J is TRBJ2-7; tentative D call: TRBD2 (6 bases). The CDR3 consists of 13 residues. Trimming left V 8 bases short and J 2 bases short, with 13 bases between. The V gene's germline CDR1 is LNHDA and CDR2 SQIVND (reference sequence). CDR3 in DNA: TGTGCCAGTTCGATGCGGGGACCCTACGAGCAGTACTTC. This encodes CASSMRGPYEQYF.

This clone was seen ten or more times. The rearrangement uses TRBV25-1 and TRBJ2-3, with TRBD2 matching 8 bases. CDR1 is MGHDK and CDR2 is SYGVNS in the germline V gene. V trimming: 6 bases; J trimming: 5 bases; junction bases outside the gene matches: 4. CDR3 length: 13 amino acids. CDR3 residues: CASSGGARDTQYF. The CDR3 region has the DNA TGTGCCAGCAGCGGGGGGGCCCGAGATACGCAGTATTTT.

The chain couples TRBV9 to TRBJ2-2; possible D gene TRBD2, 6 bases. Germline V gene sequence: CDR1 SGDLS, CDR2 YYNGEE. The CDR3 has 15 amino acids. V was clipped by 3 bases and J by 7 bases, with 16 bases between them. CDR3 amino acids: CASSESGPHLGELFF. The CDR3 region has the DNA TGTGCCAGCAGCGAAAGCGGGCCACACCTCGGGGAGCTGTTTTTT.

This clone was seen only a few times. The CDR3 is CASSPTSTNTEAFF. Here the CDR3 DNA reads TGTGCCAGCTCACCAACGAGTACTAACACTGAAGCTTTCTTT. The chain couples TRBV18 to TRBJ1-1; no clear D. This CDR3 is 14 amino acids long. Germline values: CDR1 KGHSH, CDR2 LQKENI. Trimming removed 2 bases from V and 2 bases from J, with 9 bases in between. Variable domain in full (rest from reference TRBV18 and TRBJ1-1): NAGVMQNPRHLVRRRGQEARLRCSPMKGHSHVYWYRQLPEEGLKFMVYLQKENIIDESGMPKERFSAEFPKEGPSILRIQQVVRGDSAAYFCASSPTSTNTEAFFGQGTRLTVV.

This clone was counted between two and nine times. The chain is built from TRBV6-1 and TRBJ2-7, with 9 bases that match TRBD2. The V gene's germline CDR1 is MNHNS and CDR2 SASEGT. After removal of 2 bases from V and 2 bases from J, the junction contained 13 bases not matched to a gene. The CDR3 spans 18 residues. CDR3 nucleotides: TGTGCCAGCAGTGAATGGGGACTAGCTGGAGACCGACCCTACGAGCAGTACTTC. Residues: CASSEWGLAGDRPYEQYF.

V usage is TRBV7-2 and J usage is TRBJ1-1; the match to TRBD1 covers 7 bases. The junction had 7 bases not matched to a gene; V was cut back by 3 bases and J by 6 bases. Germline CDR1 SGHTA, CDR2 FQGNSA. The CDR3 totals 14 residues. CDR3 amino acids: CASSFLDRSAEAFF. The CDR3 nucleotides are TGTGCCAGCAGCTTCCTGGACAGGTCGGCTGAAGCTTTCTTT.

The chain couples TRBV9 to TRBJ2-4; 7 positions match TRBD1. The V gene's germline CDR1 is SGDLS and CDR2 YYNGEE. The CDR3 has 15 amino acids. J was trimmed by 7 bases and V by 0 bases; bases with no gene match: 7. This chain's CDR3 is CASSVDRDRPNIQYF. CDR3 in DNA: TGTGCCAGCAGCGTAGACCGGGACAGACCTAACATTCAGTACTTC.

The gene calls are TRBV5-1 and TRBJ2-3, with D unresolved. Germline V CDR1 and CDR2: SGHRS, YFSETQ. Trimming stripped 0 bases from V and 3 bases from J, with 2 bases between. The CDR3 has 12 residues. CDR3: CASSLETDTQYF. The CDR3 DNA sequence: TGCGCCAGCAGCTTGGAAACAGATACGCAGTATTTT.

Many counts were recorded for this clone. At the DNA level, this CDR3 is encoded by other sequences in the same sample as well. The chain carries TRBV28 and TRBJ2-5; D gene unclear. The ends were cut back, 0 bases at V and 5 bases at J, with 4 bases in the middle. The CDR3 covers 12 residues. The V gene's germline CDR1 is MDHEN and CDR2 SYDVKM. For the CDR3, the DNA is TGTGCCAGCAGTTTATGGGGGGAGACCCAGTACTTC. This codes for CASSLWGETQYF.

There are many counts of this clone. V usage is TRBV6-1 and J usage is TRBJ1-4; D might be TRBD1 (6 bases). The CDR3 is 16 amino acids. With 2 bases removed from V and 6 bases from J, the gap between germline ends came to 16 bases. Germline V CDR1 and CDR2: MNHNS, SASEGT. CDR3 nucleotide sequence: TGTGCCAGCAGTGAAATCCCAGGGGCGCTTTATGAAAAACTGTTTTTT. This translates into CASSEIPGALYEKLFF.

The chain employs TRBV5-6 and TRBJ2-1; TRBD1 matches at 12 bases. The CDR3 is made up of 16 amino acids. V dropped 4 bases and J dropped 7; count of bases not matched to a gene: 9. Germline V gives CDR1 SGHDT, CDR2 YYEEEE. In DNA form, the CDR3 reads TGTGCCAGCAGCCCCGCCGGGACAGGGGGCTTGAATGAGCAGTTCTTC. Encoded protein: CASSPAGTGGLNEQFF.

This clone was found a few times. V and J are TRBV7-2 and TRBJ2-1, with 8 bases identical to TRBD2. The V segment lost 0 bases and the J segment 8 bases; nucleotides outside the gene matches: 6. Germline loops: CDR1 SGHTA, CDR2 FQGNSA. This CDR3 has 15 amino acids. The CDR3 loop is CASSLALLAGDEQFF. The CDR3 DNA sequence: TGTGCCAGCAGCTTAGCGCTTCTAGCGGGCGATGAGCAGTTCTTC.

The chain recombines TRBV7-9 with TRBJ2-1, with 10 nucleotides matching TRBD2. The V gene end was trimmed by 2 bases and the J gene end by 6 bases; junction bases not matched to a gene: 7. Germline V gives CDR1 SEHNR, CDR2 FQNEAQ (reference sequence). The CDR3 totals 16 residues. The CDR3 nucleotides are TGTGCCAGCAGCTTAAGAGCGGGGGGGCCGCGCAATGAGCAGTTCTTC. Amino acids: CASSLRAGGPRNEQFF.

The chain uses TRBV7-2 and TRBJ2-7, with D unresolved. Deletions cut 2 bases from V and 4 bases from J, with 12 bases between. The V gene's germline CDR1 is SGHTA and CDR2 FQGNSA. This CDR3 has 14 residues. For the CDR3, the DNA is TGTGCCAGCAGCTTACACCCAGGACCGTACGAGCAGTACTTC. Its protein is CASSLHPGPYEQYF.

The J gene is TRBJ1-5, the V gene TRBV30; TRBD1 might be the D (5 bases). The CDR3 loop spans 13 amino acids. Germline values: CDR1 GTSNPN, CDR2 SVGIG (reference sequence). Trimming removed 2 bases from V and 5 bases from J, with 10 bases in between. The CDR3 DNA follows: TGTGCCTGGAGTCGGGGGGTCGATCAGCCCCAGCATTTT. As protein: CAWSRGVDQPQHF.

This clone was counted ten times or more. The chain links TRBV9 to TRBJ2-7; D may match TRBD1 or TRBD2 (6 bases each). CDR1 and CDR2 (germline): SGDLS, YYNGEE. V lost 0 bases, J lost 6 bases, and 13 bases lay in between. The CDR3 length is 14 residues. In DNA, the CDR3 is TGTGCCAGCAGCGTAGACGGGGGCCCGGCCGAGCAGTACTTC. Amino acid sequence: CASSVDGGPAEQYF.

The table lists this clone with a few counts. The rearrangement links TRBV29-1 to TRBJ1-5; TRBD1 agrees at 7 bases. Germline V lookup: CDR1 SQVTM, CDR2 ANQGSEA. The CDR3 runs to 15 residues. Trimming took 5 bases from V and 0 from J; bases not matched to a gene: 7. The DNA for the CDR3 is TGCAGCGTTTCACAGGGGCTTTTTAGCAATCAGCCCCAGCATTTT. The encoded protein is CSVSQGLFSNQPQHF.

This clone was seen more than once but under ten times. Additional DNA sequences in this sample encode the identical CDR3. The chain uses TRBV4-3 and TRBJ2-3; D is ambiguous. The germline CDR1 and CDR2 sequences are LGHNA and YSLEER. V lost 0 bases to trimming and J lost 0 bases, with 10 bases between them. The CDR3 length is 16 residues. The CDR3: CASSQEERTSTDTQYF. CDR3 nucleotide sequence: TGCGCCAGCAGCCAAGAGGAGCGAACTAGCACAGATACGCAGTATTTT.

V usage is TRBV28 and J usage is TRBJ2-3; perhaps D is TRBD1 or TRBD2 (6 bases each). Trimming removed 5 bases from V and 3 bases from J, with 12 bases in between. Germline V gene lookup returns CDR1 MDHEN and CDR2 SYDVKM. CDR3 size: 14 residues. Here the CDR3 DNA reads TGTGCCAGCAGTGCCCCGGGGGCAACAGATACGCAGTATTTT. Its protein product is CASSAPGATDTQYF.

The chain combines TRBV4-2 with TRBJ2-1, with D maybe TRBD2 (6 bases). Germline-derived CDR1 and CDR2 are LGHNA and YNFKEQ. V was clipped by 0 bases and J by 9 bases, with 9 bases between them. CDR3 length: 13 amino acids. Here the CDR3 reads CASSQEWRGEQFF. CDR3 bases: TGTGCCAGCAGCCAAGAATGGCGGGGTGAGCAGTTCTTC.

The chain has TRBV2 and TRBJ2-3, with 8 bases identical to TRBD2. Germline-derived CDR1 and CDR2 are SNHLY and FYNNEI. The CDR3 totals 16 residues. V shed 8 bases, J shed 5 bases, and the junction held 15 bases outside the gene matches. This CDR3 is CASRAKSGSMKDTQYF. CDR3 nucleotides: TGTGCCAGCCGAGCAAAAAGCGGGAGCATGAAAGATACGCAGTATTTT.